Below, 3 T cell receptor beta chains from the same sample are listed, as sequenced in a study of Graves' ophthalmopathy and Graves' hyperthyroidism. Beta-chain TCR CDR3 regions were amplified from RNA transcripts. The workflow started with a first-round RT-PCR run with HTBI primers and then moved on to a second-round multiplex PCR. A single record per CDR3 protein comes from TCRdb applying MiXCR to the multiplex PCR reads. The sample lists roughly 500,000 distinct CDR3 sequences, 13% to 15% seen once, with more than 8.5% in the top ten. The source material was blood. The source is a woman between 25 and 40 years old with Graves' ophthalmopathy.

The chain couples TRBV7-2 to TRBJ2-7, with D perhaps matching TRBD1 or TRBD2 (5 bases each). V gave up 1 base and J gave up 0 bases, with 10 bases separating them. The germline V gene encodes CDR1 SGHTA and CDR2 FQGNSA. CDR3 length equals 15 residues. CDR3 sequence (DNA): TGTGCCAGCAGCTTAGTAGAGGGGTCCTCCTACGAGCAGTACTTC. It specifies CASSLVEGSSYEQYF.

This clonotype has a handful of counts. This rearrangement joins TRBV20-1 to TRBJ1-5; D is ambiguous. The CDR3 loop spans 13 amino acids. The germline CDR1 and CDR2 sequences are DFQATT and SNEGSKA (reference sequence). Deletions cut 6 bases from V and 7 bases from J, with 16 bases between. The CDR3 DNA sequence: TGCAGTGCCGGTTCAATGGGTAAGCAGCCCCAGCATTTT. It is translated as CSAGSMGKQPQHF.

In its sample, this clonotype was seen many times. The gene calls are TRBV12-3 or TRBV12-4 and TRBJ1-1; D not certain. The CDR3 is 14 residues long. The V end lost 3 bases, the J end lost 1 base, and 9 bases lay between the germline ends. The CDR3 sequence: CASSFLRTNTEAFF. In DNA form, the CDR3 reads TGTGCCAGCAGTTTTTTACGTACGAACACTGAAGCTTTCTTT.